Following are 4 T cell receptor beta chains from one sample sequenced in a study of T-cell memory formation after mild COVID-19. One entry per CDR3 protein, called by TCRdb with MiXCR from the 5' RACE reads. The table has roughly 49,000 distinct CDR3 sequences, 25% to 30% seen once. Sequencing was carried out using PBMCs or a T cell subset sorted from them (not recorded which). The source of these receptors is a man younger than 35 who had mild COVID-19 (a few samples of this study predate the infection). Cell type and time point are not known.

This clonotype occurred a few times. The chain links TRBV12-3 or TRBV12-4 to TRBJ1-1; TRBD1 matches 7 bases. After removal of 4 bases from V and 3 bases from J, the junction contained 8 bases not matched to a gene. This CDR3 spans 15 amino acids. The CDR3 DNA reads as TGTGCCAGCAGTTCCTTGGACAGGCTGTACACTGAAGCTTTCTTT. Its translation is CASSSLDRLYTEAFF.

In this sample, this clonotype turned up a few times. The chain links TRBV7-6 to TRBJ2-3; a possible D gene is TRBD2 (7 bases). The CDR3 contains 14 residues. CDR1 and CDR2 from the germline V gene are SGHVS and FNYEAQ. Trimming stripped 5 bases from V and 5 bases from J, with 14 bases between. CDR3 sequence: CASSLGGGGDTQYF. CDR3 nucleotide sequence: TGTGCCAGCAGCCTAGGGGGGGGCGGAGATACGCAGTATTTT.

This clonotype has only a few counts. The chain combines TRBV6-5 with TRBJ1-2; TRBD1 matches at 10 bases. After removal of 5 bases from V and 0 bases from J, the junction contained 12 bases not matched to a gene. CDR3 length: 18 amino acids. Germline lookup yields CDR1 MNHEY and CDR2 SVGAGI. The DNA for the CDR3 is TGTGCCAGCAGTCGCCGACCCGGGACAGGGGTCTCTAACTATGGCTACACCTTC. This encodes CASSRRPGTGVSNYGYTF.

This clonotype was observed many times. The V and J genes are TRBV6-6 and TRBJ1-3; TRBD1 matches 8 bases. With 0 bases clipped from V and 0 bases from J, the junction kept 4 bases outside the gene matches. Germline values: CDR1 MNHNY, CDR2 SVGAGI (reference sequence). There are 17 residues in the CDR3. The CDR3 spells CASSYSYRGSSGNTIYF. CDR3 coding DNA: TGTGCCAGCAGTTACTCGTACAGGGGGAGCTCTGGAAACACCATATATTTT.